This TCR beta chain was recovered during a study of Graves' ophthalmopathy and Graves' hyperthyroidism. Amplification of TCR beta CDR3 regions used RNA transcripts. HTBI primers served in a first-round RT-PCR, which a second-round multiplex PCR followed. MiXCR, applied by TCRdb to the multiplex PCR reads, yields one record per CDR3 protein. The top ten hold 4.7% of the sample, which has roughly 50,000 distinct CDR3 sequences, approximately 52% seen once. J was trimmed by 0 bases and V by 8 bases; bases with no gene match: 7. CDR3 length equals 14 residues. Germline assignment: CDR1 SQVTM and CDR2 ANQGSEA.

V usage is TRBV29-1 and J usage is TRBJ2-1; the match to TRBD2 covers 7 bases. This clonotype was sampled from an adult woman with Graves' ophthalmopathy. Sequencing was carried out using peripheral blood. CDR3 nucleotides: TGCAGCAGTGACTCGGGAGGCTCCTACAATGAGCAGTTCTTC. Translating gives CSSDSGGSYNEQFF.